The rows below give T cell receptor beta chains drawn from one sample of a study of T cells expressing NK-cell markers. One entry per CDR3 protein, without DNA, is what TCRdb gives after re-calling the 5' RACE reads. The table lists about 180,000 distinct CDR3 sequences, with less than 20% in the top ten. The sequenced sample was blood T cells: a sorted CD56 or NKG2C T cell subset, CD4+ or CD8+ T cells, or bulk PBMC T cells (not recorded which). These TCRs come from a woman between 18 and 75 years old in good health. Each CDR3 is given with its conserved first and last residue.

j_gene,v_gene,CDR3aa
TRBJ2-3,TRBV29-1,CSVEEKGSDTQYF
TRBJ2-1,TRBV5-1,CASSPAVPPSEQFF
TRBJ1-5,TRBV12-3/TRBV12-4,CASSWTVDQPQHF
TRBJ2-5,TRBV20-1,CSARYITGGELKETQYF
TRBJ2-5,TRBV9,CASSVALAAAYF
TRBJ2-7,TRBV5-1,CASSNGLAGVEQYF
TRBJ1-5,TRBV7-8,CASSLIGSGNQPQHF
TRBJ2-2,TRBV5-1,CASSVGLAGQAGELFF
TRBJ2-1,TRBV9,CASSVGGSGRVWQFF
TRBJ1-2,TRBV18,CASSPVGQTYGYTF
TRBJ1-2,TRBV3-1,CASGPGQAPYGYTF
TRBJ1-4,TRBV5-1,CASSPGTAYNEKLFF
TRBJ1-6,TRBV5-1,CASSLVPDRFNSPLHF
TRBJ2-1,TRBV5-1,CASSSPVGRGRSYNEQFF
TRBJ1-4,TRBV2,CASSETGGSEKLFF
TRBJ1-5,TRBV20-1,CSATRLLSAQPQHF
TRBJ2-4,TRBV30,CAWSPGDGIQYF
TRBJ1-2,TRBV5-1,CASSLDPGAGFYTF
TRBJ2-5,TRBV11-2,CASSLLTGSQETQYF
TRBJ2-7,TRBV3-1,CASSQDSAGGGLEQYF
TRBJ2-1,TRBV11-1,CASSLEPSGRGNEQFF
TRBJ2-2,TRBV4-1,CASSQDHSISSGGSTGELFF
TRBJ1-1,TRBV29-1,CSVEDGTGIAFF
TRBJ2-3,TRBV7-9,CASSPRTSGSITDTQYF
TRBJ1-3,TRBV5-1,CASSTAGTGAGNTIYF
TRBJ2-5,TRBV7-3,CASSLSGGYETQYF
TRBJ2-3,TRBV7-9,CASSFSGTGFPDTQYF
TRBJ2-1,TRBV15,CATSRRQYNEQFF
TRBJ1-1,TRBV11-3,CASSHGQYTEAFF
TRBJ2-2,TRBV27,CASSLLLLADNTGELFF
TRBJ2-2,TRBV9,CASSVDVSGSGELFF
TRBJ2-1,TRBV12-3/TRBV12-4,CASSPSPVGQFF
TRBJ2-3,TRBV11-2,CASSPTGTVLTQYF